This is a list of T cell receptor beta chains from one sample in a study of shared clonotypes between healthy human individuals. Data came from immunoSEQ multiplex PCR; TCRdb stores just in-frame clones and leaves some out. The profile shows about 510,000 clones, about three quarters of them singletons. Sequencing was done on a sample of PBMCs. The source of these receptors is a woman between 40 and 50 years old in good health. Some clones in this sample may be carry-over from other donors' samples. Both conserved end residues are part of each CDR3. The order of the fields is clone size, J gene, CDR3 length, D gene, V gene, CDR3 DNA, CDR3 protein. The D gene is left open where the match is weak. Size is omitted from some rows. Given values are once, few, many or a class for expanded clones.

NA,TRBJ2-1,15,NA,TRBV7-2,TGTGCCAGCAGCTCGAGGAGGGGATCCTACAATGAGCAGTTCTTC,CASSSRRGSYNEQFF
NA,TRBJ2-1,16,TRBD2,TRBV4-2,TGTGCCAGCAGCCAAGCAAGAATAGCGGGAAGCAATGAGCAGTTCTTC,CASSQARIAGSNEQFF
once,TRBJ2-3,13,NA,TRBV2,TGTGCCAGCAGTGTGATTAGCACAGATACGCAGTATTTT,CASSVISTDTQYF
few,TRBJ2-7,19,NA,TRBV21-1,TGTGCCAGCAGCAAGGAAGGTCAGGGGCCGACCCGCGGATACTACGAGCAGTACTTC,CASSKEGQGPTRGYYEQYF
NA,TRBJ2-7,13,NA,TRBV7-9,TGTGCCAGCAGCTTAAAGGGGGGCTACGAGCAGTACTTC,CASSLKGGYEQYF
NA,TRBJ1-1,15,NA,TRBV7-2,TGTGCCAGCAGCTTAGCGGGCGTTGGGAACACTGAAGCTTTCTTT,CASSLAGVGNTEAFF
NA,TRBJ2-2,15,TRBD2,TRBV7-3,TGTGCCAGCAGTTCCACCGGGACTAGCCCCGGGGAGCTGTTTTTT,CASSSTGTSPGELFF
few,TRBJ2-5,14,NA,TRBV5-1,TGCGCCAGCAGCCCCTACAGGGTTCAAGAGACCCAGTACTTC,CASSPYRVQETQYF
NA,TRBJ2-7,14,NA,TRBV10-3,TGTGCCATCAGTGAAAGGCCGGCGCCCTACGAGCAGTACTTC,CAISERPAPYEQYF
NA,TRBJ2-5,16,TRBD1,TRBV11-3,TGTGCCAGCAGCCAGGGGACAGGGGGTTCCACAGAGACCCAGTACTTC,CASSQGTGGSTETQYF
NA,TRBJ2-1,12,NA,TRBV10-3,TGTGCCGCCTCGGGCGGCTACAATGAGCAGTTCTTC,CAASGGYNEQFF
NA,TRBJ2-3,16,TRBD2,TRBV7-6,TGTGCCAGCAGCCCGACCGGGACTAGCGGCACAGATACGCAGTATTTT,CASSPTGTSGTDTQYF
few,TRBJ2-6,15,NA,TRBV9,TGTGCCAGCAGCGTAATGAGCTCTGGGGCCAACGTCCTGACTTTC,CASSVMSSGANVLTF
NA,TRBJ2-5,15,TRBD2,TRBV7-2,TGTGCCAGCAGCTTAATGGCGGGAGTTTTTGAGACCCAGTACTTC,CASSLMAGVFETQYF
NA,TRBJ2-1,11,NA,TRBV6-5,TGTGCCACTGCCGATGGTCTGTACCAGTTCTTC,CATADGLYQFF
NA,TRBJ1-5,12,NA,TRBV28,TGTGCCAGCATATCTTCGGGGAAACCCCAGCATTTT,CASISSGKPQHF
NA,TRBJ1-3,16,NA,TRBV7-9,TGTGCCAGCAGCTTAAACACCCAAGGATCTGGAAACACCATATATTTT,CASSLNTQGSGNTIYF
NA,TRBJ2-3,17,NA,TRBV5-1,TGCGCCAGCAGCCCCCTTGGTGGTAGGGCTAGCACAGATACGCAGTATTTT,CASSPLGGRASTDTQYF
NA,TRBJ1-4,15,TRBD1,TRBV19,TGTGCCAGTAGTACCTGGGACAGGGCTTGGGAAAAACTGTTTTTT,CASSTWDRAWEKLFF
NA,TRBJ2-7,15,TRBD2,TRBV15,TGTGCCACCAGCAGAGATCCTAGCGGGGGATACGAGCAGTACTTC,CATSRDPSGGYEQYF